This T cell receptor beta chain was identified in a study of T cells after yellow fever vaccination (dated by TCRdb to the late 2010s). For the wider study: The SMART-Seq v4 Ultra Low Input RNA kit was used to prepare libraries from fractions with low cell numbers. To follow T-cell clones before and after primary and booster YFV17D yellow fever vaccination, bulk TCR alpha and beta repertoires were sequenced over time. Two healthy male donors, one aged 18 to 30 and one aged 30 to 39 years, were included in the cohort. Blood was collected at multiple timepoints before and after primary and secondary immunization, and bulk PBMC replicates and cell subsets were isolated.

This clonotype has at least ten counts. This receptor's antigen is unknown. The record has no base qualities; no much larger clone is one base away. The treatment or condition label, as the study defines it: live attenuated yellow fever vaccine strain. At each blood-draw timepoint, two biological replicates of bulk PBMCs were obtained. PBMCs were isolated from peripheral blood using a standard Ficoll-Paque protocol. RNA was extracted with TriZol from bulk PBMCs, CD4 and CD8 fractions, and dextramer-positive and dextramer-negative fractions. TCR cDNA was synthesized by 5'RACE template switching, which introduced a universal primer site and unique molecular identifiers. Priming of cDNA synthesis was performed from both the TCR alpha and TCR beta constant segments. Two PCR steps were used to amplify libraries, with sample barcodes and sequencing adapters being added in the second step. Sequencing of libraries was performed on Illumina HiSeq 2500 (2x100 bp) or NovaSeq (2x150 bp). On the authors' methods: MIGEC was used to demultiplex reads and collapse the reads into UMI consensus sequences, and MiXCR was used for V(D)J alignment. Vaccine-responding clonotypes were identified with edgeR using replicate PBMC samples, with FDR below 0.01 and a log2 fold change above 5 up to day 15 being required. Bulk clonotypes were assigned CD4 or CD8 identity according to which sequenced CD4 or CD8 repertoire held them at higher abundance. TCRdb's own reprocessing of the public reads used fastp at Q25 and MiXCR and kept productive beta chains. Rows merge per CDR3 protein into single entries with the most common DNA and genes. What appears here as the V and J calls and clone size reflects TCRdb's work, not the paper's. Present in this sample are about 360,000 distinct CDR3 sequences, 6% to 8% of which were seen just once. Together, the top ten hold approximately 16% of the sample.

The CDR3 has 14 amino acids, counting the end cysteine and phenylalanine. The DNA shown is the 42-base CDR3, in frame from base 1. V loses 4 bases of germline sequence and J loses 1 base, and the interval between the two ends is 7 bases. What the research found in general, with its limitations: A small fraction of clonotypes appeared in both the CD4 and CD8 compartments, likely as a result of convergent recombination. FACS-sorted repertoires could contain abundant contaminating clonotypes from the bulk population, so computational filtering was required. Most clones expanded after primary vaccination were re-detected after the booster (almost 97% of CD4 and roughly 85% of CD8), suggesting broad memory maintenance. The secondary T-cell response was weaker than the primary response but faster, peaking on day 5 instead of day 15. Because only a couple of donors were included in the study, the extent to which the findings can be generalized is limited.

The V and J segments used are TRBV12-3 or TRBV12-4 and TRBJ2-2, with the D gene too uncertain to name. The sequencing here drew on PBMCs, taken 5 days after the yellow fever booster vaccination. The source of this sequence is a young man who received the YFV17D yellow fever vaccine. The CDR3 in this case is CASSWTLNTGELFF. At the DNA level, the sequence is TGTGCCAGCAGTTGGACCTTGAACACCGGGGAGCTGTTTTTT.